This T cell receptor (beta chain) emerged from a study of immune evolution from preneoplasia to lung adenocarcinoma. Regarding the study as a whole: Clonality was highest in normal lung, lower in later-stage lesions apparently.

Turning to this clone: Its matching antigen is unknown.

The protocol was immunoSEQ multiplex PCR, while the TCRdb copy is restricted to in-frame clones and leaves out a portion. This sample has some 4,800 clones, with approximately 84% found just once. Per germline, CDR1 GTSNPN and CDR2 SVGIG (reference sequence). The CDR3 runs to 11 residues. V lost 1 base, J lost 8 bases, and 0 bases stayed unmatched. Specimen: FFPE adjacent normal lung tissue. This sequence joins TRBV30 and TRBJ2-3, with TRBD1 identical over 7 bases. This clonotype originated in an older donor with lung adenocarcinoma. DNA of the CDR3: TGTGCCTGGAGTGACAGGGGTACGCAGTATTTT. Translating it yields CAWSDRGTQYF.